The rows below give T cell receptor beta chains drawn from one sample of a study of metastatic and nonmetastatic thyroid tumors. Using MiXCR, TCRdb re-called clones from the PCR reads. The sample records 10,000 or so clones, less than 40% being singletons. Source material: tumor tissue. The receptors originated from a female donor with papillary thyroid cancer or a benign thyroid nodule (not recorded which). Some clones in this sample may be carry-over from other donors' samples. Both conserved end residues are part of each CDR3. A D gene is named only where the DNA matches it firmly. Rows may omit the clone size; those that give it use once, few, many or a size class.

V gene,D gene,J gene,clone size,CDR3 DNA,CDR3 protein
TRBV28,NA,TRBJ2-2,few,TGTGCCAGCAGTGCGGGACAGATGACCGGGGAGCTGTTTTTT,CASSAGQMTGELFF
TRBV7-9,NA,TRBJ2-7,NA,TGTGCCAGCAGTCCTAAGCCGTCGTACGAGCAGTACTTC,CASSPKPSYEQYF
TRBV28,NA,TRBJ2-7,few,TGTGCCAGCAGAGCCACCGGCCACGCCGACGAGCAGTACTTC,CASRATGHADEQYF
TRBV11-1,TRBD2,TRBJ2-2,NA,TGTGCCAGCAGCTTGAAAACTAGCGGGGGAACGAACACCGGGGAGCTGTTTTTT,CASSLKTSGGTNTGELFF
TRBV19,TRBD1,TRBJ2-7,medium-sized,TGTGCCAGTAGTATGGCAGGGGGCAGCTACGAGCAGTACTTC,CASSMAGGSYEQYF
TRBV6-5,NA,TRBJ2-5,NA,TGTGCCAGCAGTTACTCGTTCGGTCAGGTAGAGACCCATTACTTC,CASSYSFGQVETHYF
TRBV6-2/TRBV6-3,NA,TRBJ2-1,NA,TGTGCCAGCAGATTTTCGGATCCCTACAATGAGCAGTTCTTC,CASRFSDPYNEQFF
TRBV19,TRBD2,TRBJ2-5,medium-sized,TGTGCCAGTAGTGCTCGGACTAGCGGACAAGAGACCCAGTACTTC,CASSARTSGQETQYF
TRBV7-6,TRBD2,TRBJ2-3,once,TGTGCCAGCAGCTTAGTGGGGGGGAGCACAGATACGCAGTATTTT,CASSLVGGSTDTQYF
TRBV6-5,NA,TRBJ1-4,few,TGTGCCAGCAGTTACTCCTCTCCGGGACAACGTAATGAAAAACTGTTTTTT,CASSYSSPGQRNEKLFF
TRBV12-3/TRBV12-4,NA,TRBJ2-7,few,TGTGCCAGCAGCGGATCCGGGACAAGGGACTTC,CASSGSGTRDF
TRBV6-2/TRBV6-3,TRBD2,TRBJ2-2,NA,TGTGCCAGCAAAGGCTATCGGGGGGACACCGGGGAGCTGTTTTTT,CASKGYRGDTGELFF
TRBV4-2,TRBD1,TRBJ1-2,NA,TGTGCCAGCAGCCAAGGACAGGGGGCTTATGGCTACACCTTC,CASSQGQGAYGYTF
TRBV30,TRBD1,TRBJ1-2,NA,TGTGCCTGGAGATCCGACAGGGGATGGGGCGGCTACACCTTC,CAWRSDRGWGGYTF
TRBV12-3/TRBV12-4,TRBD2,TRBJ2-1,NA,TGTGCCAGCAGTTTTTCCCTGGGAGGGCCGAATGAGCAGTTCTTC,CASSFSLGGPNEQFF
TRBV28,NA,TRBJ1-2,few,TGTGCCAGCAGTTTCCCTAACTATGGCTACACCTTC,CASSFPNYGYTF
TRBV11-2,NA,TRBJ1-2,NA,TGTGCCAGCAGCTTAGACCTGAGCAATGGCTACACCTTC,CASSLDLSNGYTF
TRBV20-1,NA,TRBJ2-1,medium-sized,TGCAGTGCTAGAGATTCTGGCGAGGAGAGCTCCTACAATGAGCAGTTCTTC,CSARDSGEESSYNEQFF
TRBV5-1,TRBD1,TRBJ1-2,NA,TGCGCCAGCAGCGACGGGGACAGGGAGGTTGAGGGCTACACCTTC,CASSDGDREVEGYTF
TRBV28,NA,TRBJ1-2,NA,TGTGCCAGCATAGGAGGGGCGTCTAGCTATGGCTACACCTTC,CASIGGASSYGYTF
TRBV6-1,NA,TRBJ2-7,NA,TGTGCCAGCAGTGAGGAGGTGGGGTTGGAGCAGTACTTC,CASSEEVGLEQYF
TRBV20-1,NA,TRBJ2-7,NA,TGCAGTGCGAATGTCCCGGGACATTACGAGCAGTACTTC,CSANVPGHYEQYF
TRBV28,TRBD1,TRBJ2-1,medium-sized,TGTGCCAGCAGTTTCACAGGGGTTGATGAGCAGTTCTTC,CASSFTGVDEQFF
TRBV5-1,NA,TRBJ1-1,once,TGCGCCAGCAGCCCTCCTGGGGGGGCCACTGAAGCTTTCTTT,CASSPPGGATEAFF
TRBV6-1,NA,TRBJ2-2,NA,TGTGCCAGCAGTCCTCAGGGTACCGGGGAGCTGTTTTTT,CASSPQGTGELFF
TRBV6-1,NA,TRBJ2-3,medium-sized,TGTGCCAGCAGTCGAGCGGAGCTAGGAGGCACAGATACGCAGTATTTT,CASSRAELGGTDTQYF
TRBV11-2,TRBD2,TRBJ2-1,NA,TGTGCCAGCAGCTCAACTAGCGGGGTAGGGTATGAGCAGTTCTTC,CASSSTSGVGYEQFF
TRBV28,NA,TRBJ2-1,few,TGTGCCAGCAGTTTTGGGCGGTATGAGCAGTTCTTC,CASSFGRYEQFF
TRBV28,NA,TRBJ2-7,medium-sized,TGTGCCAGCAGTTTAAGCCCAGCAGGCTACGAGCAGTACTTC,CASSLSPAGYEQYF
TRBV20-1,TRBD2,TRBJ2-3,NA,TGCAGTGCTAGGGGCGCGGGAGTGATAACCACAGATACGCAGTATTTT,CSARGAGVITTDTQYF
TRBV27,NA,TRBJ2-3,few,TGTGCCAGCAGTTTTCGGGGGAGGTTGTTGGCAGATACGCAGTATTTT,CASSFRGRLLADTQYF
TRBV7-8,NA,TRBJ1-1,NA,TGTGCCAGCAGCTCCGGCGGGGTTAACACTGAAGCTTTCTTT,CASSSGGVNTEAFF
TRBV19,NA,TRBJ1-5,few,TGTGCCAGTAGTATACACAATCAGCCCCAGCACTTT,CASSIHNQPQHF
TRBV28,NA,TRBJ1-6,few,TGTGCCAGCAGAGGGACAAAATATAATTCACCCCTCCACTTT,CASRGTKYNSPLHF
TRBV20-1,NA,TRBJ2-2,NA,TGCAGTGCTAGAGCCGGGATCAGCACCGGGGAGCTGTTTTTT,CSARAGISTGELFF
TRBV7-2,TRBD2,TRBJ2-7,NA,TGTGCCAGCAGCCCGGGACTAGCGGGAGGCTACGAGCAGTACTTC,CASSPGLAGGYEQYF
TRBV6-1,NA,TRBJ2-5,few,TGTGCCAGCAGTGTGGTTAGCGTGGGCAGCCAAGAGACCCATTACTTC,CASSVVSVGSQETHYF